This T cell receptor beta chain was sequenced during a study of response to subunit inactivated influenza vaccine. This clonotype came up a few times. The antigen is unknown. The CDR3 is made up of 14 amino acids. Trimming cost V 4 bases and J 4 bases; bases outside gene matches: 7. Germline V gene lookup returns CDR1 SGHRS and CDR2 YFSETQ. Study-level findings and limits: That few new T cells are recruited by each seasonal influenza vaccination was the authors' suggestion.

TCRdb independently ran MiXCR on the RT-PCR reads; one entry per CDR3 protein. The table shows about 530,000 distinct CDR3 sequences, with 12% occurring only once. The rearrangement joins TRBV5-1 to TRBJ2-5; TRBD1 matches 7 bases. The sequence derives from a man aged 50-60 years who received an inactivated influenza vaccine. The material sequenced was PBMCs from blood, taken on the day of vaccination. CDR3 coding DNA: TGCGCCAGCAGCAGGGGACAGCCAGGAGAGACCCAGTACTTC. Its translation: CASSRGQPGETQYF.